The 2 T cell receptor beta chains below all came from one sample that was sequenced in a study of OX40 agonist ivuxolimab in advanced cancers. Sequencing was performed with immunoSEQ multiplex PCR; in TCRdb, only in-frame clones are kept and a portion is missing. Here the sample spans more than 65,000 clones, around 90% being singletons. The starting material was CD4+ or CD8+ T cells sorted from blood, obtained in a trial of the OX40 agonist ivuxolimab. These receptors were collected from an adult with an advanced solid tumor such as melanoma, head and neck, liver or kidney cancer.

This clone was picked up a small number of times. The chain combines TRBV30 with TRBJ1-5, with D maybe TRBD1 (5 bases). The germline V gene has CDR1 GTSNPN and CDR2 SVGIG (reference sequence). V was pared by 2 bases and J by 7 bases, with 9 bases between. The CDR3 spans 12 residues. The CDR3 DNA follows: TGTGCCTGGAGTACCGGGGACCAGCCCCAGCATTTT. This gives the protein CAWSTGDQPQHF.

This rearrangement joins TRBV18 to TRBJ2-1; D may be TRBD2 (5 bases). CDR1 and CDR2 from the germline V gene are KGHSH and LQKENI. V was pared by 7 bases and J by 8 bases, with 15 bases between. The CDR3 consists of 13 residues. The CDR3 nucleotides read TGTGCCAGCTACCCCGGACTCGCGGATGAGCAGTTCTTC. As protein: CASYPGLADEQFF.